This T cell receptor (beta chain) was sequenced for a study of cytotoxic CD8 clonotypes in ibrutinib-treated CLL (dated by TCRdb to the early 2020s). Describing the broader study: The cohort was composed of ten to eleven relapsed/refractory and approximately 16 treatment-naive patients; IGHV unmutated status was identified in fewer than 18 patients. Partial responses were observed in approximately 24 patients and complete responses in 2; after a median follow-up of roughly 62 months, remission was maintained in 14 patients and progression was observed in some twelve. Response samples were taken after a median of roughly 12 months on treatment, ranging from about 6 to 36 months. On average, each sample had about 250,000 productive templates and tens of thousands of productive rearrangements. Longitudinal samples were obtainable from about 30% of the roughly 90 participants in the trial. Cryopreserved peripheral blood mononuclear cells were collected at three points: before therapy, at response, and at either sustained remission or disease progression. Patients were still on ibrutinib when every remission and progressive disease sample was collected. Overall study outcomes, separate from this receptor: Lymph node repertoires were not examined, and the timing of sampling was not matched between patients in sustained remission and those whose disease progressed. At baseline, clonality was higher than in age-matched healthy donors and showed a strong correlation with circulating CD8+ T-cell counts. Public clonotypes were rare and either shrank or stayed stable during treatment, and the rise in clonality at ibrutinib response reflected expansion of private clonotypes. At ibrutinib response clonality went up, during sustained remission it held steady, and at progression it dropped back toward baseline.

On a MiSeq, deep resolution sequencing aimed for a depth between 1 in 1 million and 1 in 200,000 T cells, with each clonotype covered 10x on average. The immunoSEQ hsTCRB Kit was used to generate the TCR beta libraries. The original pipeline was this. Data were analyzed with ImmunoSEQ Data Assistant and ImmunoSEQ Analyzer, with V, D and J genes assigned per IMGT definitions. Clonality was computed as one minus normalized Shannon entropy of productive rearrangement frequencies, ranging from 0 to 1. Public clonotype analysis was restricted to overrepresented clonotypes comprising at least 0.05% of each patient's repertoire. Repertoires from about a dozen age-matched healthy donors in immuneACCESS were used as clonality controls. TCRdb took over this immuneACCESS table, retaining in-frame rearrangements with V and J assigned. Such tables are incomplete; in checked studies, under half of the missing clones stem from an unresolved V gene, and the remainder is unexplained. V, J and clone size derive from that table, while D and trimming were established from the DNA sequence. This sample lists over 110,000 clones; less than 95% were detected once. The ten largest clones take up 10% to 14% of the sample.

The time point label, read with the paper, signifies: 12 months on ibrutinib. For TCR beta library preparation, about 2 micrograms of genomic DNA was extracted from cryopreserved PBMCs. Longitudinal blood samples from CLL patients on ibrutinib monotherapy underwent high-throughput TCR beta sequencing. The patients were enrolled in a single-center, open-label phase 2 trial of ibrutinib monotherapy. This clone was recorded once. The antigen it recognizes is unknown. The input lacks base qualities; no much larger clone sits a single base away. The sequenced sample was PBMCs, obtained after 12 months of ibrutinib treatment. This sequence originates from a human donor with chronic lymphocytic leukemia.

The DNA is TGTGCCAGCAGCGTAGCATTGGGTGCGGATCAGCCCCAGCATTTT. This yields the protein CASSVALGADQPQHF. The V and J segments used are TRBV9 and TRBJ1-5; the D gene is unclear. CDR1 is given as SGDLS and CDR2 as YYNGEE, both from the germline V gene. Relative to germline, V is 0 bases shorter and J is 5 bases shorter, with 12 bases between their ends. The CDR3 holds 15 amino acids from the cysteine to the phenylalanine. Kept here is only the CDR3 DNA, which spans 45 bases and is read in frame from base 1.